Detailed here is one T cell receptor beta chain. What it binds is unknown. This sample's time point: persistent/refractory GD, antithyroid drugs over 5 years with positive TRAb. Following extraction of RNA from PBMCs, that RNA was used to make the TCR library. This sample is drawn from a study of regulatory T cells in long-lasting Graves disease. Broader study findings: Comparison showed that persistent patients shared more public clonotypes (under 3,000) than new patients (about 970).

Arm-PCR of CDR3 regions and iRepertoire HTBI primers were the basis on which TCR beta libraries were built. TCRdb re-called the multiplex PCR reads with MiXCR, one entry per CDR3 protein. The data show approximately 400,000 distinct CDR3 sequences, around 20% seen once. This sequence originates from a female donor with Graves disease. Source: peripheral blood mononuclear cells (PBMCs), taken when the disease was refractory, from a patient treated with antithyroid drugs.

This chain's CDR3 is CASSLLVGNQPQHF. CDR3 coding DNA: TGTGCCAGCAGCTTGCTGGTAGGGAATCAGCCCCAGCATTTT. The chain employs TRBV5-5 and TRBJ1-5; no definite D call. V gave up 1 base and J gave up 4 bases, with 9 bases separating them. CDR3 length equals 14 residues. CDR1 and CDR2 from the germline V gene are SGHKS and YYEKEE (reference sequence).